Listed here are 29 T cell receptor beta chains from one sample, sequenced in a study of T cells in narcolepsy (dated by TCRdb to about 2018). To prepare the library, the immunoSEQ multiplex PCR assay was applied. The table comes from immuneACCESS by way of TCRdb, which keeps in-frame sequences with V and J called. Part of the clones is missing from these tables; in studies checked, under half for an unresolved V gene and the rest for unknown reasons. The sample table holds fewer than 30,000 clones, of which about 85% were seen once. 1.3% of the sample lies in the top ten. Sequenced input: CD45RA- memory CD4+ T cells from PBMCs. Sample cell subset or site, as interpreted from the label and publication: memory T cells sorted ex vivo from peripheral blood. Receptor source: a human donor with narcolepsy.

The chain joins TRBV18 to TRBJ2-5, with 9 nucleotides matching TRBD1. Matching the DNA end better, TRBJ2-7 makes the J call doubtful. Germline CDR1 KGHSH, CDR2 LQKENI. This CDR3 region has 15 residues. The CDR3 is CASSRPGQGNYEQYF. CDR3 coding DNA: TGTGCCAGCTCACGACCGGGACAGGGTAACTACGAGCAGTACTTC.

The J gene is TRBJ1-6, the V gene TRBV7-3; tentative D call: TRBD1 (5 bases). Looked up from germline, CDR1 is SGHTA and CDR2 is FQGTGA. Between the trimmed V and J ends, which lost 2 bases and 7 bases, there was a span of 9 bases. The CDR3 runs 14 residues. Written as DNA, the CDR3 is TGTGCCAGCAGCTTACAGGGCGCCAATTCACCCCTCCACTTT. Its translation is CASSLQGANSPLHF.

This clone was observed a handful of times. J is TRBJ2-2 and V is TRBV21-1; the table gives TRBD2 as D, unverified against the DNA. TRBV21-1 is a pseudogene. The CDR3 has 14 amino acids. CDR3 DNA: TGCTTCCCCTCCCTAGCGCCCAGCACCGGGGAGCTGTTTTTT. Protein sequence: CFPSLAPSTGELFF.

The rearrangement links TRBV9 to TRBJ1-5; D is ambiguous. From germline, CDR1 is SGDLS and CDR2 YYNGEE. Trimming took off 1 base at V and 6 bases at J, with 8 bases between the two ends. CDR3 size: 13 residues. The CDR3 coding sequence is TGTGCCAGCAGCGTATCCCCGGGTCAGCCCCAGCATTTT. Encoded protein: CASSVSPGQPQHF.

This sequence joins TRBV25-1 and TRBJ2-5; D unresolved. The CDR3 covers 12 residues. The V end lost 7 bases, the J end lost 5 bases, and 11 bases lay between the germline ends. Germline CDR1 reads MGHDK; CDR2 reads SYGVNS. The CDR3 reads CASNSIAETQYF. CDR3 nucleotide sequence: TGTGCCAGCAACAGTATTGCGGAGACCCAGTACTTC. Full variable domain (missing parts from reference TRBV25-1 and TRBJ2-5): EADIYQTPRYLVIGTGKKITLECSQTMGHDKMYWYQQDPGMELHLIHYSYGVNSTEKGDLSSESTVSRIRTEHFPLTLESARPSHTSQYLCASNSIAETQYFGPGTRLLVL.

The chain employs TRBV10-3 and TRBJ2-5, with 7 bases lining up with TRBD1. The CDR3 has 15 residues. The germline V gene has CDR1 ENHRY and CDR2 SYGVKD. With V trimmed by 10 bases and J by 2 bases, 13 bases remained unmatched. The CDR3 DNA follows: TGTGCCACCCGGTTTCAAGGCAGGGGGCAAGAGACCCAGTACTTC. Its protein is CATRFQGRGQETQYF.

The J gene is TRBJ2-5, the V gene TRBV15, with 10 bases matching TRBD2. Germline values: CDR1 LNHNV, CDR2 YYDKDF (reference sequence). This CDR3 has 17 amino acids. V was clipped by 6 bases and J by 5 bases; unmatched bases: 15. The CDR3 nucleotides read TGTGCCACCAGTATGACAAACTTACTAGCGGGAATGGAGACCCAGTACTTC. It specifies CATSMTNLLAGMETQYF.

V gene TRBV30 combines with J gene TRBJ2-5; 7 bases match TRBD1. From germline, CDR1 is GTSNPN and CDR2 SVGIG (reference sequence). The CDR3 is 14 residues long. Trimming at V came to 0 bases and at J to 4 bases, leaving 5 bases not matched to a gene. Written as DNA, the CDR3 is TGTGCCTGGAGTGTACTTCCAGGGGGAGAGACCCAGTACTTC. It is translated as CAWSVLPGGETQYF.

This sequence joins TRBV9 and TRBJ2-2; a weak D match, TRBD1 (6 bases). Germline V lookup: CDR1 SGDLS, CDR2 YYNGEE. This CDR3 is built from 15 residues. V was clipped by 3 bases and J by 3 bases, with 12 bases between them. Here the CDR3 reads CASSDRASHTGELFF. For the CDR3, the DNA is TGTGCCAGCAGCGACAGGGCGTCGCACACCGGGGAGCTGTTTTTT.

The chain is built from TRBV21-1 and TRBJ2-5; TRBD1 was called by the table and not checked on the DNA. TRBV21-1 is a pseudogene locus. CDR3 length equals 14 residues. CDR3 sequence reads: CASSSIRGQGTQYF. CDR3 sequence (DNA): TGTGCCAGCAGCAGTATCAGGGGTCAGGGGACCCAGTACTTC.

This chain links TRBV2 with TRBJ1-6; possible D gene TRBD1, 5 bases. The CDR3 spans 14 residues. V was pared by 4 bases and J by 10 bases, with 14 bases between. Germline CDR1 SNHLY, CDR2 FYNNEI. The CDR3 loop is CASSAAAGSSPLHF. In DNA form, the CDR3 reads TGTGCCAGCAGTGCCGCTGCAGGGTCCTCACCCCTCCACTTT.

The V gene is TRBV11-2, the J gene TRBJ2-5; possible D gene TRBD2, 7 bases. The germline CDR1 and CDR2 sequences are SGHAT and FQNNGV. The CDR3 has 16 residues. V shed 4 bases and J shed 5 bases, with 20 bases lying between them. The CDR3 DNA sequence: TGTGCCAGCAGCTCAGGGGAGGGGGGGCGTTGGGAGACCCAGTACTTC. Residues: CASSSGEGGRWETQYF. Supplemented by reference TRBV11-2 and TRBJ2-5, the full variable domain reads EAGVAQSPRYKIIEKRQSVAFWCNPISGHATLYWYQQILGQGPKLLIQFQNNGVVDDSQLPKDRFSAERLKGVDSTLKIQPAKLEDSAVYLCASSSGEGGRWETQYFGPGTRLLVL.

This chain uses TRBV6-1 with TRBJ1-2, with D possibly being TRBD1 (6 bases). V was shortened by 5 bases and J by 1 base, with 8 bases between the two germline ends. The length of the CDR3 is 13 residues. Looked up from germline, CDR1 is MNHNS and CDR2 is SASEGT. The CDR3 DNA is TGTGCCAGCAGTCAGGGGATTAACTATGGCTACACCTTC. Encoded protein: CASSQGINYGYTF.

In its sample, this clone was seen a few times. CDR3 loop: CVSIKTGYQPQHF. The CDR3 bases are TGTGTCAGCATCAAGACAGGCTATCAGCCCCAGCATTTT. J is TRBJ1-5 and V is TRBV21-1; the D call in the table, TRBD1, was not verified against the DNA. TRBV21-1 is annotated as a pseudogene. This CDR3 spans 13 amino acids.

CDR3 amino acids: CASSLEGLAGNGETQYF. As DNA, the CDR3 is TGCGCCAGCAGCTTGGAAGGACTAGCGGGGAATGGAGAGACCCAGTACTTC. The chain joins TRBV5-1 to TRBJ2-5; 12 positions agree with TRBD2. V trimming: 0 bases; J trimming: 4 bases; junction bases outside the gene matches: 7. The CDR3 runs to 17 residues. The germline CDR1 and CDR2 sequences are SGHRS and YFSETQ.

The chain carries TRBV18 and TRBJ2-7, with D tentatively TRBD2 (6 bases). This CDR3 is 15 amino acids long. Between the trimmed V and J ends, which lost 3 bases and 0 bases, there was a span of 12 bases. The germline V gene has CDR1 KGHSH and CDR2 LQKENI. CDR3 nucleotides: TGTGCCAGCTCACCGGGCGGGACTCGCTCCTACGAGCAGTACTTC. This encodes CASSPGGTRSYEQYF. Drawing the rest from reference TRBV18 and TRBJ2-7, the complete variable domain is NAGVMQNPRHLVRRRGQEARLRCSPMKGHSHVYWYRQLPEEGLKFMVYLQKENIIDESGMPKERFSAEFPKEGPSILRIQQVVRGDSAAYFCASSPGGTRSYEQYFGPGTRLTVT.

The table lists this clone with a count of one. The V call is TRBV18, the J call TRBJ2-3; 9 nucleotides line up with TRBD2. This CDR3 comprises 17 residues. Germline V gives CDR1 KGHSH, CDR2 LQKENI. V gave up 8 bases and J gave up 6 bases; unmatched junction bases: 18. CDR3: CASAPPTISGSGDTQYF. Here the CDR3 DNA reads TGTGCCAGCGCCCCCCCTACTATTAGCGGGAGTGGGGATACGCAGTATTTT.

The genes are TRBV7-2 and TRBJ2-7, with D unclear. V gave up 5 bases and J gave up 3 bases, with 5 bases separating them. Germline loops: CDR1 SGHTA, CDR2 FQGNSA. The CDR3 extends over 11 amino acids. Here the CDR3 DNA reads TGTGCCAGCAGCCTCAGCTACGAGCAGTACTTC. Protein sequence: CASSLSYEQYF.

V usage is TRBV19 and J usage is TRBJ2-1; D is perhaps TRBD2 (6 bases). Germline V gives CDR1 LNHDA, CDR2 SQIVND (reference sequence). CDR3 size: 14 residues. With 5 bases removed from V and 7 bases from J, the gap between germline ends came to 15 bases. The CDR3: CASSSGGVANEQFF. The DNA for the CDR3 is TGTGCCAGTAGTTCCGGGGGAGTGGCGAATGAGCAGTTCTTC.

This chain joins TRBV11-2 and TRBJ2-5; D perhaps matches TRBD2 (6 bases). The J call is in doubt because the DNA end fits TRBJ2-7 better. Looked up from germline, CDR1 is SGHAT and CDR2 is FQNNGV. This CDR3 region has 16 residues. The CDR3 coding sequence is TGTGCCAGCAGCTTAGGGCACCTCGGGGGTCGATACGAGCAGTACTTC. It encodes CASSLGHLGGRYEQYF.

This clone appeared a few times. The rearrangement uses TRBV10-3 and TRBJ1-5, with D perhaps TRBD1 (6 bases). CDR1 and CDR2 from the germline V gene are ENHRY and SYGVKD. This CDR3 spans 17 amino acids. V shed 3 bases and J shed 3 bases, with 18 bases lying between them. The CDR3: CAISDSAWDTDNQPQHF. DNA of the CDR3: TGTGCCATCAGTGATTCAGCGTGGGACACTGACAATCAGCCCCAGCATTTT.

The chain employs TRBV9 and TRBJ2-5; no firm D call. The CDR3 consists of 11 residues. With 4 bases removed from V and 3 bases from J, the gap between germline ends came to 4 bases. Germline V gene sequence: CDR1 SGDLS, CDR2 YYNGEE. This CDR3 is CASSIEETQYF. CDR3 DNA sequence: TGTGCCAGCAGCATCGAAGAGACCCAGTACTTC.

The rearrangement uses TRBV7-2 and TRBJ2-7, with a weak D call TRBD2 (6 bases). Germline CDR1 is SGHTA and CDR2 is FQGNSA. Trimming took 7 bases from V and 2 from J, leaving 18 bases between them. CDR3 size: 15 residues. DNA for the CDR3: TGTGCCAGCAACACTGCTGGAGGGCACACCTACGAGCAGTACTTC. Its translation is CASNTAGGHTYEQYF.

This rearrangement joins TRBV15 to TRBJ2-5; 8 bases agree with TRBD2. With V trimmed by 0 bases and J by 4 bases, 10 bases remained unmatched. The length of the CDR3 is 17 residues. Germline V gives CDR1 LNHNV, CDR2 YYDKDF (reference sequence). The CDR3 protein is CATSRDSVTGRAETQYF. The CDR3 DNA reads as TGTGCCACCAGCAGAGATTCGGTGACCGGGAGGGCAGAGACCCAGTACTTC.

J is TRBJ1-1 and V is TRBV6-5, with TRBD1 identical over 9 bases. In germline, CDR1 is MNHEY, CDR2 SVGAGI. Trimming cost V 1 base and J 1 base; bases outside gene matches: 4. The CDR3 sequence is 16 residues long. The CDR3 sequence is CASSYWTGQGNTEAFF. CDR3 coding DNA: TGTGCCAGCAGTTACTGGACGGGACAGGGGAACACTGAAGCTTTCTTT.

This sequence joins TRBV7-6 and TRBJ2-7, with 8 bases fitting TRBD2. The CDR3 is 16 amino acids. Trimming at V came to 5 bases and at J to 2 bases, leaving 11 bases not matched to a gene. Germline values: CDR1 SGHVS, CDR2 FNYEAQ. In DNA form, the CDR3 reads TGTGCCAGCAGCCCCTTGGCTAGCGGGCTAACCTACGAGCAGTACTTC. Translating it yields CASSPLASGLTYEQYF.

CDR3 amino acids: CASSEGGRETQYF. CDR3 nucleotides: TGTGCCAGCAGTGAAGGAGGGAGAGAGACCCAGTACTTC. This sequence joins TRBV2 and TRBJ2-5, with TRBD2 as a possible D gene (5 bases). Germline V CDR1 and CDR2: SNHLY, FYNNEI. The CDR3 contains 13 residues. Trimming left V 1 base short and J 4 bases short, with 7 bases between.

The J gene is TRBJ2-3, the V gene TRBV6-1; possibly TRBD1 for D (6 bases). The germline V gene encodes CDR1 MNHNS and CDR2 SASEGT. V dropped 2 bases and J dropped 4 bases, with 10 bases sitting between them. This CDR3 spans 14 amino acids. The CDR3 is CASSEFWTADTQYF. The CDR3, as DNA: TGTGCCAGCAGTGAATTTTGGACAGCAGATACGCAGTATTTT.

The V gene is TRBV6-6, the J gene TRBJ2-2; D is unresolved. V was clipped by 0 bases and J by 5 bases, with 10 bases between them. The germline V gene encodes CDR1 MNHNY and CDR2 SVGAGI (reference sequence). The CDR3 is 15 residues long. CDR3 amino acids: CASSYSSPVTGELFF. The CDR3 nucleotides are TGTGCCAGCAGTTACTCGTCGCCAGTAACCGGGGAGCTGTTTTTT.